This entry is about one TCR beta chain. The entry originates in a study of OX40 agonist ivuxolimab in advanced cancers. Sequencing used immunoSEQ multiplex PCR; TCRdb keeps in-frame clones, though not all of them. The repertoire holds tens of thousands of clones, with about 82% as singletons. This CDR3 region has 16 residues. Germline-derived CDR1 and CDR2 are SGHDT and YYEEEE. Trimming left V 3 bases short and J 0 bases short, with 15 bases between. This sequence originates from an adult with an advanced solid tumor such as melanoma, head and neck, liver or kidney cancer. Sequenced here: CD4+ or CD8+ T cells sorted from blood, sampled in a trial of the OX40 agonist ivuxolimab. The chain recombines TRBV5-6 with TRBJ1-1, with D possibly TRBD1 on 5 matching bases. The CDR3 spells CASSWGTTELNTEAFF. CDR3 in DNA: TGTGCCAGCAGCTGGGGTACGACAGAATTGAACACTGAAGCTTTCTTT.